This TCR beta chain was sequenced in a study of cytomegalovirus exposure and HLA in healthy donors. Study observations and caveats: The classifier reportedly diagnosed cytomegalovirus status with high specificity and sensitivity. Most TCRs appeared rarely, but some public TCRs recurred in many donors.

In its sample, this clone was seen a few times. Its antigen remains unknown. Only in-frame clones appear in the TCRdb table, and some are missing; sequencing was by immunoSEQ multiplex PCR. The repertoire has roughly 330,000 clones, 87% of them found once; the top ten carry roughly 1.2%. This clonotype originated in a woman between 25 and 40 years old in good health and CMV-seropositive. Input material: PBMCs.

The CDR3 protein is CASSLAGNRGFGELFF. CDR3 DNA sequence: TGCGCCAGCAGCTTGGCCGGTAACAGGGGGTTCGGGGAGCTGTTTTTT. The chain employs TRBV5-1 and TRBJ2-2; the match to TRBD1 covers 8 bases. This CDR3 is built from 16 residues. Germline V gene lookup returns CDR1 SGHRS and CDR2 YFSETQ. The junction had 8 bases not matched to a gene; V was cut back by 0 bases and J by 7 bases.